What follows describes a single T cell receptor (beta chain). The antigen is not known. V lost 0 bases and J lost 5, with 7 bases in between. CDR1 and CDR2 from the germline V gene are SEHNR and FQNEAQ (reference sequence). This CDR3 is 13 amino acids long. The data stem from a study of cytomegalovirus exposure and HLA in healthy donors. Points from the study as a whole: Most of the TCR beta V segments (in an earlier analysis) were productive either about 90% or about 30% of the time.

Primers included in the PCR were 60 Vbeta and 13 Jbeta primers. Assay: immunoSEQ multiplex PCR; the TCRdb copy retains only in-frame clones and omits some. The table records 200,000 to 250,000 clones, 70% to 85% of them present only once. The chain links TRBV7-9 to TRBJ1-2; D is ambiguous. The source is a woman in her fifties or sixties in good health and CMV-seropositive. Sample: PBMCs. The CDR3 coding sequence is TGTGCCAGCAGCTTAGCGACGAGGTATGGCTACACCTTC. Its translation is CASSLATRYGYTF.